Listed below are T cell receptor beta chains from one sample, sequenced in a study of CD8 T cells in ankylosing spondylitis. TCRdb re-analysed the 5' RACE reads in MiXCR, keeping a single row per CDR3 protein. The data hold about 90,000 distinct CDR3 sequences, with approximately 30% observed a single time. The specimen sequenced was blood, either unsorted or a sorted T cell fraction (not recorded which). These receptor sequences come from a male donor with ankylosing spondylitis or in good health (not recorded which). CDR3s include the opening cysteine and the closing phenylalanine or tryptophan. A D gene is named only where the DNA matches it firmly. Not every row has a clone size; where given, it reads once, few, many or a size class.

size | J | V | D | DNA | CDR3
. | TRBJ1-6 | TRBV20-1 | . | TGCAGTGCTGGCTCCGGACAGTATAATTCACCCCTCCACTTT | CSAGSGQYNSPLHF
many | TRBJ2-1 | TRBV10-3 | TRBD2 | TGTGCCATCAGTGAGTCGCTAGCGGTTGAGCAGTTCTTC | CAISESLAVEQFF
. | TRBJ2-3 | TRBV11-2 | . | TGTGCCAGCAGCTTCGGATGGGGCACGGATACGCAGTATTTT | CASSFGWGTDTQYF
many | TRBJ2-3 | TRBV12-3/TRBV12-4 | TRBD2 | TGTGCCAGCAGTTTAACTAGCGGGAGGGCCGATACGCAGTATTTT | CASSLTSGRADTQYF
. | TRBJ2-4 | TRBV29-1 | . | TGCAGCGTTGTAGCCACGGGATCCGCCAAAAACATTCAGTACTTC | CSVVATGSAKNIQYF
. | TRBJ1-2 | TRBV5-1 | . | TGCGCCAGCAGCTTGGCCCTGCAGACGCATCGGGATGGCTACACCTTC | CASSLALQTHRDGYTF
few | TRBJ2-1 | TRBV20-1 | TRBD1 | TGCAGTGCACCGGGTGCCGTGACAGGGTTTGTTAATGAGCAGTTCTTC | CSAPGAVTGFVNEQFF
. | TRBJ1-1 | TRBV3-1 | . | TGTGCCAGCAGCCGAGCCCAACTGAACACTGAAGCTTTCTTT | CASSRAQLNTEAFF
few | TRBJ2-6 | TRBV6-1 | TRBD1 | TGTGCCAGCAGCGGGGACAGCCTATCATCTGGGGCCAACGTCCTGACTTTC | CASSGDSLSSGANVLTF
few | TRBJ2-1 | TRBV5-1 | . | TGCGCCAGCCGTCCGGCAGGAGGTTCCTACAATGAGCAGTTCTTC | CASRPAGGSYNEQFF
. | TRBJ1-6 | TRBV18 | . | TGTGCCAGCTCACCACTGCCGAGCTCCTATAATTCACCCCTCCACTTT | CASSPLPSSYNSPLHF
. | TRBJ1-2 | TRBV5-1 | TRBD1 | TGCGCCAGCAGCTGGGACAGGGCATCATTCGGCTACACCTTC | CASSWDRASFGYTF
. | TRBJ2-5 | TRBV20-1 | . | TGCAGTGCTAGCTATCTAGCGTCAGTGCGGGAGACCCAGTACTTC | CSASYLASVRETQYF
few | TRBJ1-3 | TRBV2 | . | TGTGCCAGCAGTGATCAGGGTCAGCCTGGAAACACCATATATTTT | CASSDQGQPGNTIYF
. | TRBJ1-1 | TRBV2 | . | TGTGCCTCTGGGGGCAGGGGCACGGGGGAAAACACTGAAGCTTTCTTT | CASGGRGTGENTEAFF
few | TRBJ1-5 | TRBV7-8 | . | TGTGCCAGCAGCTTAAACAACAATCAGCCCCAGCATTTT | CASSLNNNQPQHF
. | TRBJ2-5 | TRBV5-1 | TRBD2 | TGCGCCAGCGGATTCGGGACTAGCCCGAAGACCCAGTACTTC | CASGFGTSPKTQYF
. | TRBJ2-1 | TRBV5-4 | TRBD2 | TGTGCCAGCGAGGCCCGGGGGGGTAACTCCTACAATGAGCAGTTCTTC | CASEARGGNSYNEQFF
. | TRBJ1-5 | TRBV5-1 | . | TGCGCCAGCAGCATCGGACCGAATAGCAATCAGCCCCAGCATTTT | CASSIGPNSNQPQHF
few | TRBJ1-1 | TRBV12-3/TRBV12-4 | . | TGTGCCAGCAGTTTGAGGACAGAGAACACTGAAGCTTTCTTT | CASSLRTENTEAFF
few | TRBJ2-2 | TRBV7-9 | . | TGTGCCAGCAGCCTCAAGACAGCTATGAACACCGGGGAGCTGTTTTTT | CASSLKTAMNTGELFF